This T cell receptor beta chain was sequenced in a study of breast tumors, draining lymph nodes, adjacent tissues. MiXCR, run by TCRdb on the multiplex PCR reads, gives a single entry per CDR3 protein. The sample lists about 130,000 distinct CDR3 sequences; over 20% were seen once. Breast cancer patients provided tissue from their axillary draining lymph nodes. This clonotype was seen ten or more times. CDR3 length equals 14 residues. The germline CDR1 and CDR2 sequences are ENHRY and SYGVKD. V lost 6 bases to trimming and J lost 5 bases; unmatched junction nucleotides: 7. The sample was axillary lymph node tissue. The rearrangement joins TRBV10-3 to TRBJ2-7; 10 nucleotides agree with TRBD1. The receptor comes from a female donor with breast cancer. Some clones in this sample may be carry-over from other donors' samples. CDR3 nucleotide sequence: TGTGCCATCAGAAGAGACAGGGGGCGGAACGAGCAGTACTTC. Translating gives CAIRRDRGRNEQYF.